This TCR beta chain originates from a study of blood T cells in healthy people across ages. A J-beta primer mix and a sample-barcoded 5' primer were used in a second PCR of roughly 7 to 12 cycles. TCRdb ran MiXCR on the 5' RACE reads and lists one entry per CDR3 protein. Found here are about 800,000 distinct CDR3 sequences, just under 25% of them singletons; the top ten hold under 4%. The same sample was also used in a study of T cells of mothers and their children.

This clonotype was sampled from a boy between 10 and 17 years old in good health. Source material: blood.

The CDR3 reads CASKDSCGYTF. The CDR3 bases are TGTGCCAGCAAGGACAGCTGTGGCTACACCTTC. V is TRBV6-2 or TRBV6-3 and J is TRBJ1-2; D may be TRBD1 (6 bases). The ends were cut back, 7 bases at V and 7 bases at J, with 10 bases in the middle. The CDR3 consists of 11 residues. Looked up from germline, CDR1 is MNHEY and CDR2 is SVGEGT.